The 32 T cell receptor beta chains given below trace back to one sample, sequenced in a study of blood T cell repertoires in COVID-19. The method was immunoSEQ multiplex PCR; TCRdb's version includes in-frame clones alone and lacks a portion of them. The sample gives around 86,000 clones, around 84% of which show up once; 12% is in the top ten. Sequencing used peripheral blood. The receptors here all came from a human donor in a cohort sampled during active COVID-19.

V and J are TRBV5-1 and TRBJ2-1, with no clear D. The CDR3 sequence is 15 residues long. The germline gives CDR1 SGHRS, CDR2 YFSETQ. V was clipped by 0 bases and J by 8 bases, with 15 bases between them. The CDR3 DNA reads as TGCGCCAGCAGCTTGGAGGCACAGTCTCGCCATGAGCAGTTCTTC. It codes for CASSLEAQSRHEQFF.

This clone has more than one count but fewer than ten. This CDR3 is also generated by other DNA sequences in the sample. V and J are TRBV5-4 and TRBJ1-1; D is possibly TRBD1 (5 bases). The CDR3 loop spans 14 amino acids. Germline CDR1 and CDR2: SGHNT and YYREEE (reference sequence). Trimming left V 1 base short and J 5 bases short, with 12 bases between. The CDR3 nucleotides are TGTGCCAGCAGCTTGAGGCAGGGAGGAACTGAAGCTTTCTTT. Its translation is CASSLRQGGTEAFF.

This clone rates as medium-sized. This chain uses TRBV30 with TRBJ1-1, with TRBD1 matching over 9 bases. The germline CDR1 and CDR2 sequences are GTSNPN and SVGIG (reference sequence). CDR3 length: 14 residues. Trimming cost V 5 bases and J 7 bases; bases outside gene matches: 11. The CDR3 spells CAWDQGGQGFEAFF. The CDR3 DNA reads as TGTGCCTGGGATCAAGGGGGACAGGGTTTTGAAGCTTTCTTT.

The J gene is TRBJ2-7, the V gene TRBV28, with D possibly TRBD1 on 6 matching bases. Germline CDR1 and CDR2: MDHEN and SYDVKM. Deletions cut 10 bases from V and 0 bases from J, with 16 bases between. This CDR3 contains 14 residues. The CDR3, as DNA: TGTGCCACCCTCCCGGCAGGGGACTCCTACGAGCAGTACTTC. Protein: CATLPAGDSYEQYF.

This chain connects TRBV27 to TRBJ1-6; weak D call: TRBD1 (5 bases). This CDR3 has 15 amino acids. V lost 3 bases, J lost 5 bases, and 11 bases lay in between. Germline CDR1 and CDR2: MNHEY and SMNVEV (reference sequence). The CDR3 loop reads CASSFGAADNSPLHF. The CDR3 region has the DNA TGTGCCAGCAGTTTTGGGGCCGCGGATAATTCACCCCTCCACTTT.

The sample holds a few counts of this clone. The genes are TRBV18 and TRBJ2-7, with TRBD1 matching 8 bases. The CDR3 spans 15 residues. Trimming took 3 bases from V and 3 from J; bases not matched to a gene: 7. Germline lookup yields CDR1 KGHSH and CDR2 LQKENI. CDR3 nucleotide sequence: TGTGCCAGCTCACCGGGGACAGGCCCGATCTACGAGCAGTACTTC. Translated: CASSPGTGPIYEQYF.

The rearrangement joins TRBV5-1 to TRBJ2-1; TRBD2 aligns across 12 bases. This CDR3 is 16 amino acids long. The germline V gene has CDR1 SGHRS and CDR2 YFSETQ. Trimming cost V 2 bases and J 3 bases; bases outside gene matches: 3. The CDR3 loop is CASSFGLAGLYNEQFF. The CDR3 nucleotides are TGCGCCAGCAGCTTCGGACTAGCGGGACTCTACAATGAGCAGTTCTTC.

In this sample, this clone turned up once. J is TRBJ1-2 and V is TRBV30; tentatively, D is TRBD1 (5 bases). Per germline, CDR1 GTSNPN and CDR2 SVGIG (reference sequence). V was clipped by 3 bases and J by 8 bases, with 13 bases between them. The CDR3 loop spans 12 amino acids. The CDR3 region is CAWRGGLEGYTF. As DNA, the CDR3 is TGTGCCTGGAGGGGGGGTCTGGAGGGCTACACCTTC.

J is TRBJ1-2 and V is TRBV10-3; TRBD1 matches at 7 bases. The CDR3 sequence is 12 residues long. With V trimmed by 6 bases and J by 4 bases, 2 bases remained unmatched. The germline V gene has CDR1 ENHRY and CDR2 SYGVKD. This CDR3 is CAIRAGGYGYTF. The CDR3 nucleotides are TGTGCCATCAGGGCAGGGGGCTATGGCTACACCTTC.

This chain links TRBV7-8 with TRBJ2-1; maybe TRBD1 (6 bases). V was cut by 0 bases and J by 8 bases, with 11 bases left in between. Per germline, CDR1 SGHVS and CDR2 FQNEAQ. The CDR3 consists of 14 residues. The CDR3 DNA is TGTGCCAGCAGCTTAGCGTATGGGGGCTATGAGCAGTTCTTC. Translation: CASSLAYGGYEQFF.

The rearrangement joins TRBV29-1 to TRBJ2-7; D is uncertain. CDR3 length equals 14 residues. The V gene's germline CDR1 is SQVTM and CDR2 ANQGSEA. V was pared by 0 bases and J by 2 bases, with 11 bases between. CDR3 coding DNA: TGCAGCGTTGAAGAAGGAACTGGAGCCTACGAGCAGTACTTC. Residues: CSVEEGTGAYEQYF.

This chain links TRBV19 with TRBJ2-7; D is possibly TRBD2 (6 bases). The CDR3 covers 14 residues. Germline assignment: CDR1 LNHDA and CDR2 SQIVND (reference sequence). V was pared by 6 bases and J by 1 base, with 13 bases between. The CDR3 here is CASRSGGSSYEQYF. The CDR3 DNA sequence: TGTGCCAGTAGATCTGGGGGGTCGTCCTACGAGCAGTACTTC.

The gene calls are TRBV4-1 and TRBJ2-1, with TRBD1 matching over 8 bases. The V gene's germline CDR1 is MGHRA and CDR2 YSYEKL. After removal of 0 bases from V and 7 bases from J, the junction contained 8 bases not matched to a gene. The CDR3 extends over 16 amino acids. The CDR3 reads CASSQESGQAANEQFF. The DNA for the CDR3 is TGCGCCAGCAGCCAAGAATCGGGACAGGCGGCGAATGAGCAGTTCTTC.

V and J are TRBV28 and TRBJ1-2; no clear D gene. Germline V gene lookup returns CDR1 MDHEN and CDR2 SYDVKM. The germline V and J ends were trimmed by 2 bases and 3 bases, with 7 bases remaining between them. The CDR3 has 13 amino acids. CDR3 amino acids: CASSLDDYYGYTF. Here the CDR3 DNA reads TGTGCCAGCAGTTTAGATGACTACTATGGCTACACCTTC.

The V call is TRBV19, the J call TRBJ2-1; perhaps TRBD2 as D (6 bases). Trimming took 1 base from V and 9 from J, leaving 16 bases between them. CDR3 length: 15 amino acids. Germline V gene data show CDR1 as LNHDA and CDR2 as SQIVND (reference sequence). Here the CDR3 reads CASSIASDIVGEQFF. In nucleotides, the CDR3 is TGTGCCAGTAGTATAGCTAGCGACATCGTAGGTGAGCAGTTCTTC.

This chain uses TRBV2 with TRBJ1-5; D gene unclear. CDR1 and CDR2 (germline): SNHLY, FYNNEI. The CDR3 covers 13 residues. The V end lost 5 bases, the J end lost 5 bases, and 10 bases lay between the germline ends. CDR3 amino acids: CASSRQLDQPQHF. The CDR3 nucleotides read TGTGCCAGCAGTCGACAACTAGATCAGCCCCAGCATTTT.

This chain joins TRBV7-8 and TRBJ1-4; TRBD1 matches at 7 bases. This CDR3 is built from 16 residues. Germline V lookup: CDR1 SGHVS, CDR2 FQNEAQ. Unmatched junction bases numbered 8, after V lost 2 bases and J lost 5 bases. The CDR3 spells CASSLSQIRGNEKLFF. The CDR3 DNA follows: TGTGCCAGCAGCTTATCTCAGATCAGGGGGAATGAAAAACTGTTTTTT.

The genes are TRBV5-1 and TRBJ1-1; 11 bases fit TRBD1. V trimming: 2 bases; J trimming: 0 bases; junction bases outside the gene matches: 9. This CDR3 is built from 18 residues. Per germline, CDR1 SGHRS and CDR2 YFSETQ. The CDR3 here is CASSFNSGTGGLNTEAFF. The CDR3 nucleotides read TGCGCCAGCAGCTTTAATTCCGGGACAGGGGGTCTGAACACTGAAGCTTTCTTT.

The V gene is TRBV10-2, the J gene TRBJ2-7; the D gene is possibly TRBD2 (6 bases). This CDR3 contains 15 residues. Germline values: CDR1 WSHSY, CDR2 SAAADI. Trimming stripped 0 bases from V and 3 bases from J, with 12 bases between. In DNA form, the CDR3 reads TGCGCCAGCAGTGAGTCGGTAGCGGATCACTACGAGCAGTACTTC. Its translation: CASSESVADHYEQYF.

The genes are TRBV15 and TRBJ1-1; D might be TRBD1 (5 bases). CDR3 length: 16 residues. Trimming shortened V by 1 base and J by 4 bases, and 16 bases separated the two germline ends. Germline V CDR1 and CDR2: LNHNV, YYDKDF (reference sequence). The DNA of the CDR3 is TGTGCCACCAGCAGAGGTCCGAGTCGCGGGGGCACTGAAGCTTTCTTT. Its protein product is CATSRGPSRGGTEAFF. Supplemented by reference TRBV15 and TRBJ1-1, the full variable domain reads DAMVIQNPRYQVTQFGKPVTLSCSQTLNHNVMYWYQQKSSQAPKLLFHYYDKDFNNEADTPDNFQSRRPNTSFCFLDIRSPGLGDTAMYLCATSRGPSRGGTEAFFGQGTRLTVV.

This rearrangement joins TRBV7-9 to TRBJ1-2; TRBD1 matches 10 bases. V trimming: 5 bases; J trimming: 7 bases; junction bases outside the gene matches: 10. Germline lookup yields CDR1 SEHNR and CDR2 FQNEAQ (reference sequence). This CDR3 is built from 15 residues. CDR3 amino acids: CASSIFDRGPGGYTF. As DNA, the CDR3 is TGTGCCAGCAGCATCTTCGACAGGGGGCCCGGTGGCTACACCTTC.

The gene calls are TRBV7-9 and TRBJ1-6; 7 bases line up with TRBD1. CDR1 is SEHNR, CDR2 FQNEAQ, per germline (reference sequence). The CDR3 has 14 residues. Losses at the gene ends were 2 bases for V and 10 bases for J; bases not matched to a gene: 5. DNA for the CDR3: TGTGCCAGCAGCTTAACAGGGGTTCAATCACCCCTCCACTTT. This translates into CASSLTGVQSPLHF.

This sequence joins TRBV29-1 and TRBJ1-1, with 8 nucleotides matching TRBD1. The CDR3 length is 13 residues. Germline CDR1 is SQVTM and CDR2 is ANQGSEA. V lost 5 bases, J lost 2 bases, and 4 bases stayed unmatched. The CDR3 coding sequence is TGCAGCGTTCGGCAGGGGGCAAACACTGAAGCTTTCTTT. Translating gives CSVRQGANTEAFF.

The V gene is TRBV28, the J gene TRBJ2-5; 11 bases match TRBD2. The V segment lost 5 bases and the J segment 3 bases; nucleotides outside the gene matches: 2. The CDR3 contains 14 residues. Per the germline V gene, CDR1 is MDHEN and CDR2 is SYDVKM. The CDR3 here is CASSLAGGKETQYF. The CDR3, as DNA: TGTGCCAGCAGTCTAGCGGGAGGCAAAGAGACCCAGTACTTC.

This clone has just one count. This chain links TRBV6-1 with TRBJ1-1; 7 bases map to TRBD1. The germline V gene encodes CDR1 MNHNS and CDR2 SASEGT. The junction had 4 bases not matched to a gene; V was cut back by 2 bases and J by 4 bases. The CDR3 runs 14 residues. For the CDR3, the DNA is TGTGCCAGCAGTGAACTCCCAGGGGGCACTGAAGCTTTCTTT. Protein: CASSELPGGTEAFF.

The chain couples TRBV7-3 to TRBJ1-2, with 11 nucleotides matching TRBD1. Trimming cost V 5 bases and J 7 bases; bases outside gene matches: 6. The CDR3 contains 14 residues. The germline V gene has CDR1 SGHTA and CDR2 FQGTGA. This chain's CDR3 is CASSPGQGEGGYTF. The DNA for the CDR3 is TGTGCCAGCAGCCCGGGACAGGGGGAGGGTGGCTACACCTTC.

This rearrangement joins TRBV2 to TRBJ1-5; a possible D gene is TRBD1 (5 bases). Per germline, CDR1 SNHLY and CDR2 FYNNEI. V lost 3 bases to trimming and J lost 7 bases, with 16 bases between them. The CDR3 totals 15 residues. CDR3 protein: CASSERQRLGQPQHF. The DNA for the CDR3 is TGTGCCAGCAGTGAGCGACAGAGGTTAGGGCAGCCCCAGCATTTT.

V gene TRBV2 combines with J gene TRBJ2-7; possibly TRBD2 for D (7 bases). CDR3 length equals 14 residues. V was clipped by 8 bases and J by 1 base, with 15 bases between them. CDR1 and CDR2 (germline): SNHLY, FYNNEI. This CDR3 reads CASGGAGRSYEQYF. In DNA form, the CDR3 reads TGTGCCAGCGGGGGGGCGGGGCGGTCCTACGAGCAGTACTTC.

The chain carries TRBV6-5 and TRBJ2-3, with TRBD1 as a possible D gene (6 bases). Per germline, CDR1 MNHEY and CDR2 SVGAGI. The length of the CDR3 is 13 residues. V lost 6 bases, J lost 5 bases, and 12 bases lay in between. The CDR3 is CASRGAKKDTQYF. Here the CDR3 DNA reads TGTGCCAGCAGGGGGGCCAAGAAAGATACGCAGTATTTT.

This clone was observed a handful of times. Other DNA sequences within the sample encode an identical CDR3. V gene TRBV10-3 combines with J gene TRBJ2-3, with 9 bases fitting TRBD2. This CDR3 is 14 amino acids long. Losses at the gene ends were 5 bases for V and 1 base for J; bases not matched to a gene: 1. Germline V lookup: CDR1 ENHRY, CDR2 SYGVKD. The CDR3 loop is CAISRTSGTDTQYF. The DNA for the CDR3 is TGTGCCATCAGTAGGACTAGCGGCACAGATACGCAGTATTTT.

The genes are TRBV10-2 and TRBJ2-3; TRBD2 matches at 10 bases. The CDR3 has 15 amino acids. In germline, CDR1 is WSHSY, CDR2 SAAADI. The V and J ends lost 2 bases and 5 bases, in that order; junction bases with no gene match: 4. The CDR3 sequence is CASSEPSGGQDTQYF. In DNA form, the CDR3 reads TGCGCCAGCAGTGAGCCTAGCGGGGGACAAGATACGCAGTATTTT.

This chain connects TRBV19 to TRBJ1-5; TRBD1 aligns across 8 bases. The CDR3 is 13 amino acids. The germline V gene encodes CDR1 LNHDA and CDR2 SQIVND (reference sequence). The trim removed 6 bases at V and 6 bases at J, leaving 4 bases unmatched. In DNA form, the CDR3 reads TGTGCCAGTAGCCAGGGGGCCGGTCAGCCCCAGCATTTT. Amino acid sequence: CASSQGAGQPQHF.